Each of the 25 T cell receptor beta chains below was sequenced from the same sample in a study of blood T cell repertoires in COVID-19. Using immunoSEQ multiplex PCR, the repertoire was profiled, and TCRdb retains in-frame clones only, with some absent. The table shows about 250,000 clones, with approximately 90% occurring only once. The specimen was peripheral blood. All receptors come from a man aged 18 to 29 with active or convalescent COVID-19.

The CDR3 sequence is CASSIYFRTNRGNQPQHF. In nucleotides, the CDR3 is TGTGCCAGTAGTATTTACTTTCGAACTAACCGGGGCAATCAGCCCCAGCATTTT. The chain uses TRBV19 and TRBJ1-5; no clear D gene. Trimming removed 3 bases at V and 2 bases at J, with 20 bases between. The germline CDR1 and CDR2 sequences are LNHDA and SQIVND (reference sequence). This CDR3 is built from 18 residues.

CDR3 region: CAIRNSGTGVDNEQFF. In DNA, the CDR3 is TGTGCCATCAGGAACTCCGGGACAGGGGTTGACAATGAGCAGTTCTTC. V usage is TRBV10-3 and J usage is TRBJ2-1, with TRBD1 matching over 10 bases. The length of the CDR3 is 16 residues. From germline, CDR1 is ENHRY and CDR2 SYGVKD. The ends lost 6 bases at V and 5 bases at J; junction bases unmatched: 10.

This clone was detected a few times. This chain uses TRBV5-1 with TRBJ2-7, with TRBD1 as a possible D gene (5 bases). The CDR3 spans 14 residues. Per the germline V gene, CDR1 is SGHRS and CDR2 is YFSETQ. V lost 0 bases and J lost 0, with 7 bases in between. DNA of the CDR3: TGCGCCAGCAGCTTGGACAGGTTCTCCTACGAGCAGTACTTC. This codes for CASSLDRFSYEQYF.

The chain is built from TRBV25-1 and TRBJ2-5, with 7 bases fitting TRBD1. The V segment lost 7 bases and the J segment 5 bases; nucleotides outside the gene matches: 13. CDR3 size: 15 residues. The germline gives CDR1 MGHDK, CDR2 SYGVNS. The CDR3 is CASKGDRVWRETQYF. CDR3 nucleotide sequence: TGTGCCAGCAAAGGAGACAGGGTTTGGCGGGAGACCCAGTACTTC.

The sample holds one count of this clone. The chain joins TRBV27 to TRBJ2-1; the match to TRBD2 covers 11 bases. In germline, CDR1 is MNHEY, CDR2 SMNVEV (reference sequence). V lost 7 bases and J lost 7; bases outside the gene matches: 3. This CDR3 is built from 13 residues. CDR3: CASKLAGVNEQFF. As DNA, the CDR3 is TGTGCCAGCAAACTAGCGGGGGTAAATGAGCAGTTCTTC.

J is TRBJ1-1 and V is TRBV28, with 9 bases aligning to TRBD1. Germline-derived CDR1 and CDR2 are MDHEN and SYDVKM. V lost 4 bases and J lost 2; bases outside the gene matches: 8. This CDR3 has 16 residues. Here the CDR3 reads CASSWGTGRRNTEAFF. CDR3 bases: TGTGCCAGCAGTTGGGGGACAGGGAGGAGAAACACTGAAGCTTTCTTT.

V usage is TRBV6-5 and J usage is TRBJ1-1; no reliable D call. Between the trimmed V and J ends, which lost 10 bases and 0 bases, there was a span of 12 bases. Germline V gene sequence: CDR1 MNHEY, CDR2 SVGAGI. The CDR3 runs to 13 residues. CDR3 amino acids: CATEERLNTEAFF. The CDR3 DNA reads TGTGCCACAGAGGAAAGGTTGAACACTGAAGCTTTCTTT.

Comments on this clone: The same CDR3 also results from other DNA sequences found in this sample. The CDR3 loop is CASSLPGTDTQYF. As DNA, the CDR3 is TGTGCCAGCAGCCTTCCGGGGACAGATACGCAGTATTTT. The rearrangement joins TRBV27 to TRBJ2-3; TRBD2 might be the D (5 bases). This CDR3 has 13 residues. V dropped 6 bases and J dropped 3 bases, with 10 bases sitting between them. Germline loops: CDR1 MNHEY, CDR2 SMNVEV (reference sequence).

The V and J genes are TRBV28 and TRBJ1-5; TRBD1 is a possible D gene (6 bases). This CDR3 is built from 15 residues. Germline V gene data show CDR1 as MDHEN and CDR2 as SYDVKM. The ends were cut back, 2 bases at V and 8 bases at J, with 16 bases in the middle. CDR3 DNA sequence: TGTGCCAGCAGTTTAGGGGGGGCAGGGTTGGAGCCCCAGCATTTT. Protein sequence: CASSLGGAGLEPQHF.

This clone appeared a single time. V usage is TRBV7-2 and J usage is TRBJ1-2; D might be TRBD1 (5 bases). CDR1 and CDR2 from the germline V gene are SGHTA and FQGNSA. This CDR3 is 13 amino acids long. Trimming took off 10 bases at V and 0 bases at J, with 12 bases between the two ends. Here the CDR3 DNA reads TGTGCCATTCCGGACATTGCTAACTATGGCTACACCTTC. The encoded protein is CAIPDIANYGYTF.

The rearrangement links TRBV18 to TRBJ2-7, with 8 bases aligning to TRBD1. The CDR3 length is 15 residues. Trimming cost V 6 bases and J 3 bases; bases outside gene matches: 10. Germline values: CDR1 KGHSH, CDR2 LQKENI. The CDR3 here is CASSPAGTGIYEQYF. The CDR3 nucleotides are TGTGCCAGCTCCCCCGCCGGGACAGGCATCTACGAGCAGTACTTC.

The V call is TRBV5-1, the J call TRBJ2-3; the D gene is possibly TRBD1 (5 bases). Trimming cost V 3 bases and J 3 bases, with 11 bases left between them. This CDR3 has 14 residues. Germline V lookup: CDR1 SGHRS, CDR2 YFSETQ. CDR3 loop: CASSSPDRTDTQYF. The DNA for the CDR3 is TGCGCCAGCAGCTCACCCGACAGAACAGATACGCAGTATTTT.

CDR3 sequence: CASSLDLTDLFF. CDR3 DNA sequence: TGTGCCAGCAGCTTAGATCTTACAGACCTGTTCTTC. The V gene is TRBV11-2, the J gene TRBJ2-1; the D is unclear. V shed 0 bases and J shed 15 bases, with 12 bases lying between them. The CDR3 consists of 12 residues. CDR1 and CDR2 (germline): SGHAT, FQNNGV.

The V gene is TRBV28, the J gene TRBJ1-3, with 7 bases aligning to TRBD1. CDR3 length: 17 residues. Germline assignment: CDR1 MDHEN and CDR2 SYDVKM. The V and J ends lost 6 bases and 0 bases, in that order; junction bases with no gene match: 11. In DNA form, the CDR3 reads TGTGCCAGCAGACCCTGGACAGGAGCCACCTCTGGAAACACCATATATTTT. Protein sequence: CASRPWTGATSGNTIYF. The variable domain in full, completed from reference TRBV28 and TRBJ1-3, reads DVKVTQSSRYLVKRTGEKVFLECVQDMDHENMFWYRQDPGLGLRLIYFSYDVKMKEKGDIPEGYSVSREKKERFSLILESASTNQTSMYLCASRPWTGATSGNTIYFGEGSWLTVV.

Written as DNA, the CDR3 is TGTGCCAGCAGCCCTACAGGGGACTATGGCTACACCTTC. Its protein product is CASSPTGDYGYTF. V is TRBV28 and J is TRBJ1-2; 7 bases line up with TRBD1. V lost 6 bases and J lost 3; bases outside the gene matches: 4. Germline CDR1 and CDR2: MDHEN and SYDVKM. CDR3 length: 13 amino acids.

The chain is built from TRBV11-2 and TRBJ1-2; the match to TRBD1 covers 7 bases. J lost 0 bases, V lost 5 bases, and 3 bases had no gene match. This CDR3 comprises 14 residues. CDR1 SGHAT and CDR2 FQNNGV come from the germline V gene. CDR3 residues: CASSIGTANYGYTF. CDR3 coding DNA: TGTGCCAGCAGCATTGGGACAGCTAACTATGGCTACACCTTC.

The gene calls are TRBV7-2 and TRBJ1-2; maybe TRBD1 (5 bases). CDR1 and CDR2 from the germline V gene are SGHTA and FQGNSA. CDR3 length: 13 amino acids. The V gene lost 5 bases and the J gene lost 8 bases, with 15 bases spanning the gap. The chain's CDR3 is CASSPGGGWGYTF. For the CDR3, the DNA is TGTGCCAGCAGCCCTGGGGGGGGTTGGGGCTACACCTTC.

This sequence joins TRBV6-2 or TRBV6-3 and TRBJ2-3, with 13 bases matching TRBD2. CDR3 length: 16 residues. Germline V gives CDR1 MNHEY, CDR2 SVGEGT. The trim removed 5 bases at V and 4 bases at J, leaving 6 bases unmatched. The CDR3 nucleotides read TGTGCCAGCAGTCACGGACTAGCGGGAGACCCAGATACGCAGTATTTT. It encodes CASSHGLAGDPDTQYF.

The V and J genes are TRBV5-6 and TRBJ1-3; tentatively, D is TRBD1 (6 bases). The CDR3 consists of 15 residues. V lost 2 bases and J 0 bases, leaving 9 bases between the germline ends. Germline V gives CDR1 SGHDT, CDR2 YYEEEE. CDR3 in DNA: TGTGCCAGCAGCTTCGACAGGATCTCTGGAAACACCATATATTTT. It encodes CASSFDRISGNTIYF.

The chain has TRBV5-1 and TRBJ2-1, with 10 positions matching TRBD2. V lost 0 bases, J lost 6 bases, and 9 bases stayed unmatched. The V gene's germline CDR1 is SGHRS and CDR2 YFSETQ. The CDR3 has 17 residues. The CDR3 protein is CASSLASGGPISNEQFF. CDR3 DNA: TGCGCCAGCAGCTTGGCTAGCGGGGGCCCCATTTCCAATGAGCAGTTCTTC. Looking up the rest from reference TRBV5-1 and TRBJ2-1 gives the full variable domain: KAGVTQTPRYLIKTRGQQVTLSCSPISGHRSVSWYQQTPGQGLQFLFEYFSETQRNKGNFPGRFSGRQFSNSRSEMNVSTLELGDSALYLCASSLASGGPISNEQFFGPGTRLTVL.

The chain is built from TRBV5-1 and TRBJ2-7, with D possibly TRBD1 on 6 matching bases. The CDR3 is made up of 19 amino acids. Germline V gene data show CDR1 as SGHRS and CDR2 as YFSETQ. V was clipped by 2 bases and J by 3 bases, with 27 bases between them. The CDR3 bases are TGCGCCAGCAGCTTACTCCCGCGTCGAACAGGGTCCCATGGCTACGAGCAGTACTTC. This sequence encodes CASSLLPRRTGSHGYEQYF. Drawing the rest from reference TRBV5-1 and TRBJ2-7, the complete variable domain is KAGVTQTPRYLIKTRGQQVTLSCSPISGHRSVSWYQQTPGQGLQFLFEYFSETQRNKGNFPGRFSGRQFSNSRSEMNVSTLELGDSALYLCASSLLPRRTGSHGYEQYFGPGTRLTVT.

The chain joins TRBV9 to TRBJ2-2; D perhaps matches TRBD2 (6 bases). Trimming pared 1 base from V and 2 bases from J, leaving 12 bases between. Germline V lookup: CDR1 SGDLS, CDR2 YYNGEE. This CDR3 region has 16 residues. DNA for the CDR3: TGTGCCAGCAGCGTAAACGCGGGACCAAACACCGGGGAGCTGTTTTTT. This sequence encodes CASSVNAGPNTGELFF.

This clone has only one observation. A much larger clone lies one base from this, so it may be a read error. The chain recombines TRBV7-2 with TRBJ1-2; 8 nucleotides match TRBD1. The V segment lost 5 bases and the J segment 4 bases; nucleotides outside the gene matches: 6. The CDR3 is 14 residues long. From germline, CDR1 is SGHTA and CDR2 FQGNSA. The CDR3 spells CASSPRTGFYGYTF. The DNA for the CDR3 is TGTGCCAGCAGCCCCAGGACAGGGTTCTATGGCTACACCTTC.

CDR3 nucleotides: TGTGCCAGCACCCGGAAAGGCTTTAGAGGGGGTGGCTACACCTTC. It specifies CASTRKGFRGGGYTF. The chain employs TRBV9 and TRBJ1-2, with a possible D match to TRBD1 (6 bases). V was pared by 6 bases and J by 7 bases, with 22 bases between. This CDR3 contains 15 residues. Germline V lookup: CDR1 SGDLS, CDR2 YYNGEE.

V and J are TRBV15 and TRBJ2-1, with 8 bases fitting TRBD2. The junction had 12 bases not matched to a gene; V was cut back by 5 bases and J by 15 bases. Per the germline V gene, CDR1 is LNHNV and CDR2 is YYDKDF (reference sequence). The CDR3 has 13 amino acids. This chain's CDR3 is CATSARAGGNPFF. CDR3 in DNA: TGTGCCACCAGCGCCCGGGCGGGGGGAAATCCGTTCTTC.